The source of this TCR beta chain is a study of graft-versus-host responses after intestinal transplantation. General study results and limits: GvH clones surfaced in recipient marrow, some emerging earlier in ileum or blood.

The repertoire was sequenced with immunoSEQ multiplex PCR; TCRdb's copy has only in-frame clones and lacks some. The sample has about 97,000 clones, around nine tenths seen once. With regard to this clone: The antigen is unknown.

This CDR3 is 17 amino acids long. V dropped 4 bases and J dropped 3; count of bases not matched to a gene: 6. The germline V gene has CDR1 SGHRS and CDR2 YFSETQ. The gene calls are TRBV5-1 and TRBJ2-6; 11 bases are a match to TRBD1. The specimen was PBMCs, collected 450 to 460 days after intestinal transplant. This TCR was recovered from a human patient who received an intestinal transplant, so some T cells may come from the graft donor. CDR3 in amino acids: CASSQGQGAGGANVLTF. In DNA, the CDR3 is TGCGCCAGCAGCCAAGGACAGGGGGCTGGTGGGGCCAACGTCCTGACTTTC.